The 5 T cell receptor beta chains below come from one sample, sequenced in a study of T cell responses to AZD1222 COVID-19 vaccine. Assay: immunoSEQ multiplex PCR; the TCRdb copy retains only in-frame clones and omits some. The sample records some 100,000 clones, roughly 90% being singletons. The sequenced sample was peripheral blood, obtained on day 0 of MenACWY control vaccination. The receptors were gathered from an adult in good health.

This chain connects TRBV5-4 to TRBJ2-1; 12 nucleotides align to TRBD2. The ends lost 0 bases at V and 6 bases at J; junction bases unmatched: 4. CDR1 and CDR2 (germline): SGHNT, YYREEE (reference sequence). The CDR3 runs 16 residues. The CDR3 DNA reads as TGTGCCAGCAGCTTGGCTAGCGGGGGGGGAGGCAATGAGCAGTTCTTC. This codes for CASSLASGGGGNEQFF.

The chain links TRBV28 to TRBJ2-7; D may be TRBD1 or TRBD2 (6 bases each). The CDR3 runs to 13 residues. V lost 7 bases and J 4 bases, leaving 14 bases between the germline ends. The V gene's germline CDR1 is MDHEN and CDR2 SYDVKM. CDR3 nucleotide sequence: TGTGCCAGCACCCTCGGGGGCGGTTACGAGCAGTACTTC. Protein: CASTLGGGYEQYF. The whole variable domain, remainder taken from reference TRBV28 and TRBJ2-7, is DVKVTQSSRYLVKRTGEKVFLECVQDMDHENMFWYRQDPGLGLRLIYFSYDVKMKEKGDIPEGYSVSREKKERFSLILESASTNQTSMYLCASTLGGGYEQYFGPGTRLTVT.

The chain employs TRBV3-1 (or the pseudogene TRBV3-2) and TRBJ1-6; D is ambiguous. With 2 bases removed from V and 5 bases from J, the gap between germline ends came to 7 bases. CDR3 size: 14 residues. Per the germline V gene, CDR1 is LGHDT and CDR2 is YNNKEL (reference sequence). The chain's CDR3 is CASSQRRDNSPLHF. CDR3 coding DNA: TGTGCCAGCAGCCAACGACGGGATAATTCACCCCTCCACTTT.

This rearrangement joins TRBV4-1 to TRBJ1-2; D possibly corresponds to TRBD1 (5 bases). The V gene's germline CDR1 is MGHRA and CDR2 YSYEKL. This CDR3 is built from 16 residues. V was pared by 6 bases and J by 1 base, with 18 bases between. CDR3 loop: CASRLSETVLNYGYTF. CDR3 DNA sequence: TGCGCCAGCAGGCTCTCCGAGACAGTACTTAACTATGGCTACACCTTC.

The V and J genes are TRBV7-2 and TRBJ2-7; TRBD1 matches 9 bases. This CDR3 has 14 amino acids. Trimming removed 5 bases from V and 8 bases from J; junction bases left unmatched: 10. Germline values: CDR1 SGHTA, CDR2 FQGNSA. The chain's CDR3 is CASSLAGTGTQQYF. The CDR3 coding sequence is TGTGCCAGCAGCCTTGCCGGGACAGGGACACAGCAGTACTTC.